This TCR beta chain was recovered during a study of cytomegalovirus exposure and HLA in healthy donors. Study-wide points: As confirmed in vitro, three CMV-associated chains were specific for CMV antigens.

CDR3 size: 14 residues. Per the germline V gene, CDR1 is MDHEN and CDR2 is SYDVKM. J was trimmed by 11 bases and V by 5 bases; bases with no gene match: 14. In the case of this clone: Antigen specificity is unknown.

In the PCR, 60 Vbeta and 13 Jbeta primers were used. Generated by immunoSEQ multiplex PCR, the TCRdb table keeps only in-frame clones and is missing some. The sample lists approximately 100,000 clones, over 75% occurring once. The J gene is TRBJ2-7, the V gene TRBV28, with 8 bases that match TRBD1. The receptor was isolated from a middle-aged man in good health and CMV-seropositive. The sample consisted of PBMCs. The CDR3 reads CASSLSGGVNREYF. CDR3 in DNA: TGTGCCAGCAGTCTATCAGGGGGCGTTAATCGCGAGTACTTC.